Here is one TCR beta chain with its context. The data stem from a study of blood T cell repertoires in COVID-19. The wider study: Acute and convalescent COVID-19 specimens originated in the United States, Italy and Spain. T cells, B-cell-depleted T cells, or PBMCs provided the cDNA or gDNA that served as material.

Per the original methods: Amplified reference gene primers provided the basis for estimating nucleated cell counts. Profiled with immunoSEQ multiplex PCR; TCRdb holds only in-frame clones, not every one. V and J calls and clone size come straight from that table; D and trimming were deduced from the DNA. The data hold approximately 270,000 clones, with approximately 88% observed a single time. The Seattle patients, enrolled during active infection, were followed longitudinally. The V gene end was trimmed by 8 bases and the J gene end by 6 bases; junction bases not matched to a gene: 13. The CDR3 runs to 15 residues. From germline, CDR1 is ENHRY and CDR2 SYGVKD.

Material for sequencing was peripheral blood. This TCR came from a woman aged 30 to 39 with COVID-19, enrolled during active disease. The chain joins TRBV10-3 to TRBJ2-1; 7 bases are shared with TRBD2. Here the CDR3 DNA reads TGTGCCATCGGCGCGGTCGGGGGAGGGAGCAATGAGCAGTTCTTC. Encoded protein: CAIGAVGGGSNEQFF.